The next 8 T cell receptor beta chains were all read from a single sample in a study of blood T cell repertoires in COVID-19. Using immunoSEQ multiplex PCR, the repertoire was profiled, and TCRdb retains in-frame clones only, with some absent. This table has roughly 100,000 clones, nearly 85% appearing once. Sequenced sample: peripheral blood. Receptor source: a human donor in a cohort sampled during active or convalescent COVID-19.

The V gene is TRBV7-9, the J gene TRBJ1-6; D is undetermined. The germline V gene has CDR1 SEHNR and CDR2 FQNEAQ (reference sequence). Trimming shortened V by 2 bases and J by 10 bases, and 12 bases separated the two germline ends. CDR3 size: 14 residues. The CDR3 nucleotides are TGTGCCAGCAGCTTAAGAGGGAAGGAGTCACCCCTCCACTTT. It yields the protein CASSLRGKESPLHF.

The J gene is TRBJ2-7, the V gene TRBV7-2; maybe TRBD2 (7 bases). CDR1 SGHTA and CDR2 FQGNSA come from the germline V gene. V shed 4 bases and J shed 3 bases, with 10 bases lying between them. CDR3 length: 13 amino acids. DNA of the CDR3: TGTGCCAGCAGCTACAGGGAGGGCTACGAGCAGTACTTC. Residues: CASSYREGYEQYF.

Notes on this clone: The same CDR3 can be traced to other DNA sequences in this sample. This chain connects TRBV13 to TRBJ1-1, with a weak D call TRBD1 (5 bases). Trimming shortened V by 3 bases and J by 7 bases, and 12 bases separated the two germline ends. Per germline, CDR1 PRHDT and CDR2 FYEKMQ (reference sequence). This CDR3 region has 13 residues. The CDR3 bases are TGTGCCAGCAGCTTGCGTCCGGGGGTTGAAGCTTTCTTT. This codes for CASSLRPGVEAFF.

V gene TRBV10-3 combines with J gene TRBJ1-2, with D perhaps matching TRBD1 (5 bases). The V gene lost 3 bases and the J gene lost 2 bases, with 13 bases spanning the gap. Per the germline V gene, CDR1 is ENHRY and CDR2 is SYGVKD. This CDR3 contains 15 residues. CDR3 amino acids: CAISDRVSLNYGYTF. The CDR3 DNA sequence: TGTGCCATCAGTGACAGGGTGAGCCTCAACTATGGCTACACCTTC.

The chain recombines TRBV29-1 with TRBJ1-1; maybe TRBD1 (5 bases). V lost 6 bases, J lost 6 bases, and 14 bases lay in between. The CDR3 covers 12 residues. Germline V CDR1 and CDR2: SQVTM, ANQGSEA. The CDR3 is CSVLEGVPEAFF. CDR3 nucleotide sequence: TGCAGCGTCTTGGAAGGGGTGCCTGAAGCTTTCTTT.

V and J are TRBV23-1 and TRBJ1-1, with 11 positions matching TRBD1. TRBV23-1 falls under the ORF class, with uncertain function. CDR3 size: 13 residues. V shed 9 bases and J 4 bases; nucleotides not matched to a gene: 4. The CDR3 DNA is TGCGCCAGTCCCGGGACAGGGGGCACTGAAGCTTTCTTT. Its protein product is CASPGTGGTEAFF.

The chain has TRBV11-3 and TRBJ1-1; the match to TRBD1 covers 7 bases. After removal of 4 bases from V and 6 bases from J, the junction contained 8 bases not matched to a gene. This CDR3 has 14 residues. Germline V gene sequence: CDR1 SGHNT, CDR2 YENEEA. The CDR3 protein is CASSYATGVPEAFF. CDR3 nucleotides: TGTGCCAGCAGCTACGCCACAGGGGTCCCTGAAGCTTTCTTT. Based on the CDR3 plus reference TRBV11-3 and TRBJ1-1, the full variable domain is EAGVVQSPRYKIIEKKQPVAFWCNPISGHNTLYWYLQNLGQGPELLIRYENEEAVDDSQLPKDRFSAERLKGVDSTLKIQPAELGDSAVYLCASSYATGVPEAFFGQGTRLTVV.

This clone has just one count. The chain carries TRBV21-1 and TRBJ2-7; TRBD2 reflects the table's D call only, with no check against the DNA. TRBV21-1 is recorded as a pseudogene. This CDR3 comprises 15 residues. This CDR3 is CASSKRLAGGYEQYF. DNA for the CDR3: TGTGCCAGCAGCAAACGACTAGCGGGGGGTTACGAGCAGTACTTC.